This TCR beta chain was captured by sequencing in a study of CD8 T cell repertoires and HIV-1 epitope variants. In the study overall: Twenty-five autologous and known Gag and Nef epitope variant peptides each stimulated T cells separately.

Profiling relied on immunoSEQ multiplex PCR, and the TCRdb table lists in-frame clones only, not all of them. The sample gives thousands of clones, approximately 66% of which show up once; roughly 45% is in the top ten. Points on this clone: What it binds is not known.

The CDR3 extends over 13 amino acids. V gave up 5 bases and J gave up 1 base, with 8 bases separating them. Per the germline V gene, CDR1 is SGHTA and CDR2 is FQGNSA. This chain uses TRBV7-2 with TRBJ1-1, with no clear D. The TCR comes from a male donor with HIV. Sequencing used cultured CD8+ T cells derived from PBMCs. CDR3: CASSPSANTEAFF. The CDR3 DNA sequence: TGTGCCAGCAGCCCCTCGGCGAACACTGAAGCTTTCTTT.